This T cell receptor beta chain was documented in a study of blood T cells in healthy people across ages. The germline CDR1 and CDR2 sequences are SGHRS and YFSETQ. The germline V and J ends were trimmed by 0 bases and 4 bases, with 12 bases remaining between them. This CDR3 has 15 amino acids. Total RNA was extracted at no less than 6 micrograms per sample. The authors ran a second PCR of 7 to 11 cycles using a sample-barcoded 5' primer and a J-beta primer mix. Every sample produced at least 2.5 million CDR3-containing paired-end reads. TCRdb re-analysed the 5' RACE reads in MiXCR, keeping a single row per CDR3 protein. The sample lists about 1.4 million distinct CDR3 sequences; around 55% were seen once. Study-level findings and limits: In older individuals, TCR beta diversity per million T cells was lower, falling roughly linearly with age. Versus aged donors, long-lived donors had higher diversity and more naive CD4+ cells.

This clonotype was counted between two and nine times. Its matching antigen is unknown. The TCR was taken from a man aged 18 to 30 in good health. The sequenced sample was blood. The V gene is TRBV5-1, the J gene TRBJ2-3; possibly TRBD2 for D (5 bases). The CDR3 here is CASSLVGEAADTQYF. For the CDR3, the DNA is TGCGCCAGCAGCTTGGTTGGGGAAGCGGCAGATACGCAGTATTTT.